This entry is about one T cell receptor beta chain. The antigen this receptor binds is unknown. Per-base quality was not reported, and no clone a single base away is much larger than it. Sequences MNHEY (CDR1) and SVGAGI (CDR2) are obtained from the germline V gene. Including cysteine and phenylalanine, the CDR3 has 16 amino acids. Of the read, only the CDR3 DNA is kept; its 48 bases are in frame from base 1. The junction shows trimming of 0 bases on V and 1 base on J, plus 12 bases between the germline ends. This sample's time point label indicates: persistent/refractory GD, antithyroid drugs over 5 years with positive TRAb. For both TCR sequencing and RNA sequencing, RNA was extracted from PBMCs using TRIzol. The diagnosis of Graves' disease was made according to American Thyroid Association guidelines. Recruitment of patients was carried out at an endocrinology department in Xi'an, China. Each patient gave about 8.1 milliliters of peripheral blood, collected in an EDTA anticoagulant tube. Ficoll Paque Plus density gradient separation was used to isolate PBMCs, and no additional T cell sorting was done. An Agilent 2100 Bioanalyzer and agarose gel were used to assess RNA quality, and a NanoDrop 2000 was used to measure RNA concentration.

The data derive from a study of regulatory T cells in long-lasting Graves disease (dated by TCRdb to about 2021). About the investigation overall: Persistent Graves' disease was defined as antithyroid drug treatment for over 5 years with persistently positive TSH receptor autoantibodies. The study took place in China and was registered as a clinical trial. This study used TCR sequencing and RNA sequencing of peripheral blood to compare persistent Graves' disease patients against newly diagnosed Graves' disease patients. Antithyroid drugs had been taken for 10 to 13 years on average by persistent Graves' disease patients in the clinical cohort. A total of some 35 samples underwent TCR sequencing, from around 13 patients with persistent Graves' disease and some 20 patients with newly diagnosed Graves' disease. Findings and caveats that apply to the study as a whole: Because the primary lesion, thyroid tissue, could not be accessed, the study looked at peripheral blood alone. The authors acknowledged the small sample size as a limitation that may reduce accuracy. Only the TCR beta chain was sequenced and analyzed. Lower TCR Shannon entropy and fewer highly expanded clones were observed in persistent Graves' disease patients than in newly diagnosed patients, which suggested clonal expansion. More public clonotypes were shared among persistent patients (roughly 2,900) than among newly diagnosed patients (more than 950). TRBV28, TRBJ1-2 and TRBJ2-5 were preferentially used in persistent disease, while TRBV20-1 and TRBJ2-1 were favored in newly diagnosed disease.

Libraries were prepared through multiplex PCR. Reads for this sample came from an Illumina HiSeq 4000. iRepertoire HTBI primers and Arm-PCR amplification of CDR3 regions were used to construct TCR beta libraries. Gel purification was performed on PCR products prior to sequencing. The study's processing was this. A total of around 66 TRBV and 14 TRBJ segments were identified across samples and were used for gene usage analysis of CDR3 amino acid clonotypes. Filtered high-quality paired reads were merged into contigs using COPE and FqMerger. BLAST was used to align contigs to IMGT TRBV, TRBD and TRBJ reference genes, and CDR3 was defined according to IMGT. Highly expanded clones were defined as clonotypes with a frequency above 0.1%. Shannon entropy served as the measure of repertoire diversity, while the Gini coefficient captured V-J evenness. A clonotype was considered public if more than one individual shared it. TCRdb applied fastp at Q25 and MiXCR to the public reads, then kept only in-frame beta chains. Under each unique CDR3 protein, matching rows form one entry showing the most common genes and DNA. The V and J calls here are based on TCRdb, not the publication. The sample profile shows about 290,000 distinct CDR3 sequences; roughly a fifth of them were found once. The ten largest clones represent around three fifths of the sample.

The sample here was peripheral blood mononuclear cells (PBMCs), taken when the disease was refractory, from a patient treated with antithyroid drugs. Recombination connected TRBV6-5 to TRBJ1-1; the best D guess is TRBD1, with 6 bases matching. The source of this sequence is a female donor with Graves disease. CDR3 region: CASSYSRTAGNTEAFF. The DNA sequence is given as TGTGCCAGCAGTTACTCAAGGACAGCCGGGAACACTGAAGCTTTCTTT.